Listed below are T cell receptor beta chains from one sample, sequenced in a study of T-cell reconstitution after alpha-beta-depleted transplantation in children. TCRdb passed the PCR reads through MiXCR, listing each CDR3 protein once. The sample contains around 450,000 distinct CDR3 sequences, around two fifths of which appear only once. The input for sequencing was PBMCs, taken before TCRalphabeta/CD19-depleted stem cell transplant. These TCRs come from a girl under 10 years old with aplastic anemia, due to receive a stem cell transplant. Each CDR3 is given with its conserved first and last residue. The D gene is left open where the match is weak. Only some rows state a clone size, as once, few, many or a class for expanded clones.

D gene	CDR3 length	V gene	J gene	clone size	CDR3 DNA	CDR3 protein
NA	11	TRBV6-6	TRBJ2-4	NA	TGTGCCAGCAGTCCTCTCAACATTCAGTACTTC	CASSPLNIQYF
TRBD1	13	TRBV12-3/TRBV12-4	TRBJ1-2	many	TGTGCCAGCATGGGGACAGGGAGTTATGGCTACACCTTC	CASMGTGSYGYTF
TRBD2	16	TRBV12-3/TRBV12-4	TRBJ2-3	NA	TGTGCCAGCAGTACCGCTGGGAGGGGCGCAGGAGATACGCAGTATTTT	CASSTAGRGAGDTQYF
NA	13	TRBV19	TRBJ1-2	NA	TGTGCCACTCAGGTTTGGATCTATTCTGGCTACACCTTC	CATQVWIYSGYTF
NA	14	TRBV11-2	TRBJ1-2	NA	TGTGCCAGCAGCTTAGAAGGCCAGGGGAATGGCTACACCTTC	CASSLEGQGNGYTF
TRBD2	14	TRBV9	TRBJ2-1	NA	TGTGCCAGCAGCGTAGGACTAGCGGGAGCTGAGCAGTTCTTC	CASSVGLAGAEQFF
NA	13	TRBV6-2/TRBV6-3	TRBJ2-6	once	TGTGCCAGCAGTTACACCGGGGCCAACGTCCTGACTTTC	CASSYTGANVLTF
TRBD2	15	TRBV3-1	TRBJ2-5	many	TGTGCCAGCAGCCAAGTAGCGGGACCTCAAGAGACCCAGTACTTC	CASSQVAGPQETQYF
TRBD1	14	TRBV28	TRBJ1-1	NA	TGTGCCAGCAGTACCCGGACAGGGACCACTGAAGCTTTCTTT	CASSTRTGTTEAFF
NA	12	TRBV6-5	TRBJ2-1	NA	TGTGCCAGCAGTTACGACTACAATGAGCAGTTCTTC	CASSYDYNEQFF
TRBD1	15	TRBV15	TRBJ1-2	many	TGTGCCACCAGCAGAGATGGGGGGACAGTCTATGGCTACACCTTC	CATSRDGGTVYGYTF
TRBD1	15	TRBV6-2/TRBV6-3	TRBJ1-5	NA	TGTGCCAGCAGTCAGGACAGGGTCAGCAATCAGCCCCAGCATTTT	CASSQDRVSNQPQHF
NA	14	TRBV5-1	TRBJ2-7	NA	TGCGCCAGCAGCTTGGGACTTCCGGGGAACGAGCAGTACTTC	CASSLGLPGNEQYF
NA	14	TRBV11-2	TRBJ2-7	NA	TGTGCCAGCAGCTCACTGGACAGCTACTACGAGCAGTACTTC	CASSSLDSYYEQYF
TRBD2	15	TRBV6-1	TRBJ2-5	NA	TGTGCCACCGGGATAGCGGGAGGGACCGATGAGACCCAGTACTTC	CATGIAGGTDETQYF
TRBD2	15	TRBV29-1	TRBJ2-3	many	TGCAGCGTTAAAGCGGCTAGCGGGAGTACAGATACGCAGTATTTT	CSVKAASGSTDTQYF
NA	13	TRBV7-9	TRBJ2-5	few	TGTGCCAGCAGCTTAGGGGAGTGGAAGACCCAGTACTTC	CASSLGEWKTQYF
NA	15	TRBV7-9	TRBJ1-2	NA	TGTGCCAGCAGCACCACGCACCTGACCCACTATGGCTACACCTTC	CASSTTHLTHYGYTF
TRBD1	15	TRBV7-6	TRBJ2-1	NA	TGTGCCAGCAGCTTAGAGACAGGGGAGTACAATGAGCAGTTCTTC	CASSLETGEYNEQFF
TRBD2	15	TRBV12-3/TRBV12-4	TRBJ2-1	NA	TGTGCCATCGCGGGGGGGGCGACGTCCTACAATGAGCAGTTCTTC	CAIAGGATSYNEQFF
NA	14	TRBV20-1	TRBJ1-4	NA	TGCAGTGCTAGCCTGGCCGGGGGGAGGGAAAAACTGTTTTTT	CSASLAGGREKLFF
TRBD2	15	TRBV7-3	TRBJ2-5	NA	TGTGCCAGCAGCTTAGCGGGAGGGCCTGGGGAGACCCAGTACTTC	CASSLAGGPGETQYF
TRBD2	15	TRBV20-1	TRBJ2-1	NA	TGCAGTGCTATCCCGGGACTAGGCGCCTACAATGAGCAGTTCTTC	CSAIPGLGAYNEQFF
TRBD2	13	TRBV20-1	TRBJ2-4	few	TGCAGTGCCGGGGACTATCCCAAAAACATTCAGTACTTC	CSAGDYPKNIQYF
NA	14	TRBV28	TRBJ1-4	NA	TGTGCCAGCAGTTTCCCGGGGCTTAATGAAAAACTGTTTTTT	CASSFPGLNEKLFF
TRBD1	14	TRBV5-1	TRBJ1-4	many	TGCGCCAGCAACCAGGGGGCGCCTAATGAAAAACTGTTTTTT	CASNQGAPNEKLFF
NA	20	TRBV5-1	TRBJ2-7	NA	TGCGCCAGCAGCTTGGTTCCGGACAGGGAACCCTTAGCGGGATCCTCGGAGCAGTACTTC	CASSLVPDREPLAGSSEQYF
TRBD2	15	TRBV3-1	TRBJ2-3	NA	TGTGCCAGCCTGGGGCGGGAGACCTTTGCAGATACGCAGTATTTT	CASLGRETFADTQYF
NA	13	TRBV5-1	TRBJ2-7	NA	TGCGCCAGCAGCCCGGGACGGAACTACGAGCAGCACTTC	CASSPGRNYEQHF
NA	12	TRBV7-6	TRBJ2-5	many	TGTGCCAGCAGCTCCGAGGAAGAGACCCAGTACTTC	CASSSEEETQYF
NA	15	TRBV20-1	TRBJ1-5	NA	TGCAGTGCTAGCGATTTAGGGCGGTCGTTCCGGCCCCAGCATTTT	CSASDLGRSFRPQHF
NA	13	TRBV20-1	TRBJ2-7	NA	TGCAGTGCTTCCTGGGGCAGCTCCTACGAGCAGTACTTC	CSASWGSSYEQYF
NA	14	TRBV30	TRBJ2-7	NA	TGTGCCTGGAGTGTTTTAGGCTCACCCTACGAGCAGTACTTC	CAWSVLGSPYEQYF
NA	13	TRBV6-2/TRBV6-3	TRBJ2-3	NA	TGTGCCAGCAGTCCCGGAGCTCCAGATACGCAGTATTTT	CASSPGAPDTQYF
NA	16	TRBV7-2	TRBJ2-5	many	TGTGCCAGCAGCTTAGTCGGCAGCCCTCACCAAGAGACCCAGTACTTC	CASSLVGSPHQETQYF
NA	16	TRBV6-1	TRBJ2-3	NA	TGTGCCAGCAGTCGAAGACAGACAAGGGTCACAGATACGCAGTATTTT	CASSRRQTRVTDTQYF
NA	13	TRBV2	TRBJ1-1	few	TGTGCCAGCAGTAATACAGGGAACACTGAAGCTTTCTTT	CASSNTGNTEAFF
NA	12	TRBV20-1	TRBJ2-5	NA	TGCAGTGCTGGGAGGAGTCAGGGGACCCAGTACTTC	CSAGRSQGTQYF
TRBD2	13	TRBV28	TRBJ2-3	NA	TGTGCCACAGCTAGCGGGAACACAGATACGCAGTATTTT	CATASGNTDTQYF
NA	12	TRBV18	TRBJ2-7	many	TGTGCCAGCTCACCAGCGTCCTACGAGCAGTACTTC	CASSPASYEQYF
NA	16	TRBV5-5	TRBJ2-5	NA	TGTGCCAGCAGCCCCGTGAGGGTAGGGCCCCAAGAGACCCAGTACTTC	CASSPVRVGPQETQYF
NA	12	TRBV20-1	TRBJ2-5	many	TGCAGTGCTACCCCCGGAGGGGAGACCCAGTACTTC	CSATPGGETQYF
TRBD2	15	TRBV7-2	TRBJ2-3	many	TGTGCCAGCAGCCCCTGGCTAGCGGAAACAGATACGCAGTATTTT	CASSPWLAETDTQYF
TRBD1	14	TRBV5-1	TRBJ1-5	NA	TGCGCCAGCAGCCCCGACAGGGGTGACCAGCCCCAGCATTTT	CASSPDRGDQPQHF
TRBD2	13	TRBV11-2	TRBJ2-3	NA	TGTGCCAGCAGCCGGAAGGGCGGGGGAACGCAGTATTTT	CASSRKGGGTQYF
TRBD2	14	TRBV29-1	TRBJ2-1	NA	TGCAGCGTTGATCGGCGGGGGGACTACAATGAGCAGTTCTTC	CSVDRRGDYNEQFF
NA	13	TRBV5-6	TRBJ2-2	NA	TGTGCCATCAGCTTCGGGATCTCCGGGGAGCTGTTTTTT	CAISFGISGELFF
NA	15	TRBV2	TRBJ1-5	many	TGTGCCAGCAGCCCCAGGGATTGGGTGGGGCAGCCCCAGCATTTT	CASSPRDWVGQPQHF
NA	13	TRBV28	TRBJ2-7	many	TGTGCCAGCAGTGATAGCGGCTCCTACGAGCAGTACTTC	CASSDSGSYEQYF
NA	15	TRBV6-1	TRBJ2-1	NA	TGTGCCAGCAGCCCCGCAGCGTCCTCCTACAATGAGCAGTTCTTC	CASSPAASSYNEQFF
TRBD2	15	TRBV28	TRBJ2-5	NA	TGTGCCAGCAGCAGCGTTCGTAGCGGGCAAGAGACCCAGTACTTC	CASSSVRSGQETQYF
NA	13	TRBV30	TRBJ2-2	NA	TGTGCCTGGAGTGTACTCAGCGCGGGGGAGCTGTTTTTT	CAWSVLSAGELFF
TRBD2	15	TRBV5-1	TRBJ2-5	few	TGCGCCAGCAGCTCTCTGGGAGGGCGCGAAGAGACCCAGTACTTC	CASSSLGGREETQYF